One sample yielded the 10 T cell receptor beta chains listed below, sequenced in a study of molecular identifiers for immune sequencing clone quantification. A single record per CDR3 protein comes from TCRdb applying MiXCR to the PCR reads. The table shows approximately 54,000 distinct CDR3 sequences, with around 27% occurring only once. The sequenced sample consisted of naive CD8+ T cells from blood, with Jurkat cell RNA spiked in. Sample subset: FACS-sorted CD8+CD4-CCR7+CD45RA+ naive T cells. The source of these receptors is a human donor in good health. Some libraries in this study had Jurkat cell RNA spiked in.

A note on this clonotype: A read error may be the cause here, since a much bigger clone is one base away. The chain is built from TRBV5-3 and TRBJ2-7; D gene ambiguous. TRBV5-3 is known as an ORF, though its function is uncertain. CDR3 length equals 13 residues. CDR3 coding DNA: TGTGCCAGCAGCTTGCAGGATCCCTACGAGCAGTACTTC. Protein sequence: CASSLQDPYEQYF.

Regarding this clonotype: Being one base from a much bigger clone, this may be a read error. This sequence joins TRBV29-1 and TRBJ2-3, with D possibly matching TRBD1 (6 bases). The DNA matches TRBJ1-5 better at its end, which makes the J call doubtful. Germline CDR1 is SQVTM and CDR2 is ANQGSEA. The CDR3 contains 17 residues. In DNA, the CDR3 is TGCAGCGTTGAAGAATTGGACAGACACCGCTACACAGATACGCAGCATTTT. Encoded protein: CSVEELDRHRYTDTQHF.

This clonotype was recorded many times. The chain carries TRBV4-1 and TRBJ1-1; D gene ambiguous. V was cut by 1 base and J by 4 bases, with 10 bases left in between. This CDR3 contains 14 residues. The germline V gene encodes CDR1 MGHRA and CDR2 YSYEKL. DNA for the CDR3: TGCGCCAGCAGCCAAGTGTTGGGGAGCACTGAAGCTTTCTTT. Encoded protein: CASSQVLGSTEAFF.

There are a few counts of this clonotype. This chain uses TRBV7-2 with TRBJ2-7, with 7 nucleotides matching TRBD1. The V segment lost 3 bases and the J segment 3 bases; nucleotides outside the gene matches: 8. The CDR3 length is 15 residues. Per the germline V gene, CDR1 is SGHTA and CDR2 is FQGNSA. For the CDR3, the DNA is TGTGCCAGCAGCTTTTCTCGGCAGGGGGTCTACGAGCAGTACTTC. It codes for CASSFSRQGVYEQYF.

To note about this clonotype: A much larger clone differs by one base, so this may be a read error. The CDR3 carries no conserved terminal phenylalanine or tryptophan, so it likely arises from a read error. This chain joins TRBV4-1 and TRBJ1-2; perhaps TRBD1 as D (5 bases). CDR3 size: 16 residues. Germline V CDR1 and CDR2: MGHRA, YSYEKL. The germline V and J ends were trimmed by 6 bases and 3 bases, with 20 bases remaining between them. The CDR3 coding sequence is TGCGCCAGCAGAGCCCCGGGCGTCGGGGACGACTATGGCTACACCCTC. Amino acid sequence: CASRAPGVGDDYGYTL.

This sequence joins TRBV12-3 or TRBV12-4 and TRBJ1-2; D is unresolved. The CDR3 consists of 10 residues. V lost 5 bases to trimming and J lost 6 bases, with 4 bases between them. CDR3: CASSTDGYTF. The CDR3 nucleotides are TGTGCCAGCAGTACTGATGGCTACACCTTC.

This clonotype appeared many times. The J gene is TRBJ1-1, the V gene TRBV12-3 or TRBV12-4; 12 bases fit TRBD1. The CDR3 is 15 residues long. With 6 bases clipped from V and 7 bases from J, the junction kept 9 bases outside the gene matches. The CDR3 spells CASRTGTGGPSEAFF. CDR3 in DNA: TGTGCCAGCAGAACCGGGACAGGGGGCCCGAGTGAAGCTTTCTTT.

This clonotype was observed at least ten times. The chain recombines TRBV6-6 with TRBJ1-4; D unresolved. Trimming left V 6 bases short and J 5 bases short, with 16 bases between. Germline CDR1 MNHNY, CDR2 SVGAGI (reference sequence). The CDR3 sequence is 15 residues long. CDR3: CASSPWAATNEKLFF. CDR3 DNA: TGTGCCAGCAGCCCTTGGGCCGCGACGAATGAAAAACTGTTTTTT.

In this sample, this clonotype turned up many times. The chain employs TRBV19 and TRBJ2-3, with TRBD2 as a possible D gene (5 bases). The CDR3 has 14 amino acids. Trimming cost V 1 base and J 9 bases, with 14 bases left between them. The V gene's germline CDR1 is LNHDA and CDR2 SQIVND (reference sequence). The CDR3 is CASSIAPVRGTQYF. The DNA of the CDR3 is TGTGCCAGTAGTATAGCCCCTGTACGAGGGACGCAGTATTTT.

This clonotype was counted ten times or more. The rearrangement links TRBV30 to TRBJ1-1, with unresolved D. Germline V gives CDR1 GTSNPN, CDR2 SVGIG (reference sequence). This CDR3 region has 13 residues. V was trimmed by 4 bases and J by 3 bases, leaving 12 bases between them. This chain's CDR3 is CAWTTRRDTEAFF. Here the CDR3 DNA reads TGTGCCTGGACGACTCGCCGGGACACTGAAGCTTTCTTT.